Below are 17 T cell receptor beta chains sequenced from a single sample in a study of human T cells and chemical hapten exposure. TCRdb ran MiXCR on the RACE reads and lists one entry per CDR3 protein. This sample has some 330,000 distinct CDR3 sequences, with approximately 5% found just once. Documented time point: pre-sensitization, week 0. Specified treatment: therapeutic diphenylcyclopropenone sensitization with weekly scalp DPC. The sequenced sample was whole blood, obtained in connection with sensitization to the hapten diphenylcyclopropenone (DPC). These receptors originate from a woman aged 18-29 years with alopecia areata. Some clones in this sample may be carry-over from other donors' samples.

V usage is TRBV3-1 and J usage is TRBJ2-3, with TRBD2 matching 9 bases. There are 16 residues in the CDR3. The junction had 5 bases not matched to a gene; V was cut back by 4 bases and J by 0 bases. Germline CDR1 LGHDT, CDR2 YNNKEL (reference sequence). The CDR3 protein is CASSPLAGRSTDTQYF. The CDR3 DNA is TGTGCCAGCAGCCCTCTAGCGGGGAGAAGCACAGATACGCAGTATTTT.

This clonotype has only a few counts. V usage is TRBV11-1 and J usage is TRBJ2-6; 8 bases align to TRBD1. The CDR3 contains 18 residues. CDR1 is SGHAT, CDR2 FQDESV, per germline (reference sequence). V was pared by 2 bases and J by 4 bases, with 10 bases of the junction left unmatched. CDR3 in amino acids: CASSLWAGGPLGANVLTF. The CDR3 region has the DNA TGTGCCAGCAGCTTATGGGCAGGGGGCCCGTTGGGGGCCAACGTCCTGACTTTC.

This clonotype was observed at least ten times. The rearrangement joins TRBV6-5 to TRBJ1-6, with a tentative D call TRBD1 (5 bases). Trimming took 2 bases from V and 6 from J, leaving 11 bases between them. The CDR3 is made up of 15 amino acids. Germline V gene sequence: CDR1 MNHEY, CDR2 SVGAGI. CDR3 nucleotides: TGTGCCAGCAGTTACGGAGGACACCTTAATTCACCCCTCCACTTT. This encodes CASSYGGHLNSPLHF.

In its sample, this clonotype was seen many times. This sequence joins TRBV7-6 and TRBJ1-1; D perhaps matches TRBD1 (6 bases). The CDR3 runs to 13 residues. With 5 bases removed from V and 4 bases from J, the gap between germline ends came to 11 bases. Germline V gives CDR1 SGHVS, CDR2 FNYEAQ. CDR3 bases: TGTGCCAGCAGCCACAGGGTGGCCACTGAAGCTTTCTTT. Amino acid sequence: CASSHRVATEAFF.

This clonotype was seen more than once but under ten times. This chain uses TRBV18 with TRBJ2-3; TRBD2 matches 10 bases. Germline V CDR1 and CDR2: KGHSH, LQKENI. The ends lost 6 bases at V and 5 bases at J; junction bases unmatched: 8. The CDR3 is 15 amino acids. CDR3: CASSLAGAAGDTQYF. CDR3 DNA: TGTGCCAGCTCTCTAGCGGGGGCCGCGGGAGATACGCAGTATTTT.

The chain employs TRBV7-8 and TRBJ2-5, with D maybe TRBD1 (5 bases). V lost 5 bases, J lost 5 bases, and 9 bases lay in between. The germline CDR1 and CDR2 sequences are SGHVS and FQNEAQ. The CDR3 extends over 12 amino acids. The DNA for the CDR3 is TGTGCCAGCAGCAGGACACTCGAGACCCAGTACTTC. Its protein is CASSRTLETQYF.

In its sample, this clonotype was seen many times. In DNA form, the CDR3 reads TGCAGTGCTAGAGAGGGGGACAGGGTAATTTCTGGAAACACCATATATTTT. This encodes CSAREGDRVISGNTIYF. The J gene is TRBJ1-3, the V gene TRBV20-1; 9 bases fit TRBD1. The CDR3 covers 17 residues. Germline V gene sequence: CDR1 DFQATT, CDR2 SNEGSKA (reference sequence). J gave up 1 base and V 0 bases, and 7 bases lay outside the gene matches.

The rearrangement uses TRBV12-3 or TRBV12-4 and TRBJ1-2, with TRBD1 matching over 7 bases. The V and J ends lost 5 bases and 2 bases, in that order; junction bases with no gene match: 8. The CDR3 extends over 15 amino acids. In nucleotides, the CDR3 is TGTGCCAGCAGTCCAGGAGTGGGACAGAACTATGGCTACACCTTC. Its translation: CASSPGVGQNYGYTF.

This clonotype was observed at least ten times. The rearrangement uses TRBV7-6 and TRBJ1-4; D is possibly TRBD1 (6 bases). V lost 6 bases and J lost 4, with 15 bases in between. Germline CDR1 reads SGHVS; CDR2 reads FNYEAQ. CDR3 length: 15 residues. This CDR3 is CASSSERGVNEKLFF. In DNA form, the CDR3 reads TGTGCCAGCAGTTCAGAAAGGGGGGTTAATGAAAAACTGTTTTTT. Full variable domain (missing parts from reference TRBV7-6 and TRBJ1-4): GAGVSQSPRYKVTKRGQDVALRCDPISGHVSLYWYRQALGQGPEFLTYFNYEAQQDKSGLPNDRFSAERPEGSISTLTIQRTEQRDSAMYRCASSSERGVNEKLFFGSGTQLSVL.

This clonotype appeared many times. The chain has TRBV28 and TRBJ2-4; possible D gene TRBD2, 5 bases. From germline, CDR1 is MDHEN and CDR2 SYDVKM. The CDR3 runs to 15 residues. V gave up 1 base and J gave up 1 base, with 8 bases separating them. The CDR3: CASSLLPGAKNIQYF. In nucleotides, the CDR3 is TGTGCCAGCAGTTTATTACCGGGGGCCAAAAACATTCAGTACTTC. Together with reference TRBV28 and TRBJ2-4, the CDR3 gives the full variable domain: DVKVTQSSRYLVKRTGEKVFLECVQDMDHENMFWYRQDPGLGLRLIYFSYDVKMKEKGDIPEGYSVSREKKERFSLILESASTNQTSMYLCASSLLPGAKNIQYFGAGTRLSVL.

This clonotype was seen a few times. The chain uses TRBV28 and TRBJ2-4; D unresolved. V shed 3 bases and J shed 7 bases, with 10 bases lying between them. The CDR3 runs to 13 residues. CDR1 is MDHEN, CDR2 SYDVKM, per germline. CDR3 loop: CASSFGEWNIQYF. CDR3 nucleotide sequence: TGTGCCAGCAGTTTTGGGGAATGGAACATTCAGTACTTC. Together with reference TRBV28 and TRBJ2-4, the CDR3 gives the full variable domain: DVKVTQSSRYLVKRTGEKVFLECVQDMDHENMFWYRQDPGLGLRLIYFSYDVKMKEKGDIPEGYSVSREKKERFSLILESASTNQTSMYLCASSFGEWNIQYFGAGTRLSVL.

This clonotype showed up many times. The chain uses TRBV4-2 and TRBJ2-3; 9 nucleotides align to TRBD2. This CDR3 comprises 18 residues. Germline V gene data show CDR1 as LGHNA and CDR2 as YNFKEQ. Trimming at V came to 0 bases and at J to 5 bases, leaving 12 bases not matched to a gene. The CDR3 loop is CASSQEPPGRGGQDTQYF. In DNA, the CDR3 is TGTGCCAGCAGCCAAGAGCCTCCCGGGCGGGGGGGGCAAGATACGCAGTATTTT.

This clonotype has a handful of counts. V is TRBV3-1 and J is TRBJ1-5, with unresolved D. This CDR3 spans 13 amino acids. Germline values: CDR1 LGHDT, CDR2 YNNKEL (reference sequence). Trimming shortened V by 1 base and J by 7 bases, and 8 bases separated the two germline ends. The CDR3, as DNA: TGTGCCAGCAGCCAAGTGAGGGCCCAGCCCCAGCATTTT. It yields the protein CASSQVRAQPQHF.

This chain joins TRBV19 and TRBJ1-5; D unresolved. Trimming removed 3 bases from V and 0 bases from J, with 6 bases in between. Germline CDR1 LNHDA, CDR2 SQIVND (reference sequence). The CDR3 consists of 14 residues. The CDR3, as DNA: TGTGCCAGTAGTATCGCGGATAGCAATCAGCCCCAGCATTTT. Residues: CASSIADSNQPQHF.

Ten or more counts support this clonotype. The chain couples TRBV7-9 to TRBJ2-1, with 9 bases matching TRBD2. The CDR3 is made up of 13 amino acids. The germline CDR1 and CDR2 sequences are SEHNR and FQNEAQ (reference sequence). The V segment lost 7 bases and the J segment 8 bases; nucleotides outside the gene matches: 6. The CDR3 is CASKAGGRYEQFF. DNA for the CDR3: TGTGCCAGCAAGGCGGGGGGGCGGTATGAGCAGTTCTTC.

This clonotype was picked up many times. The chain recombines TRBV5-6 with TRBJ2-7, with 8 bases aligning to TRBD2. Germline-derived CDR1 and CDR2 are SGHDT and YYEEEE. V was pared by 4 bases and J by 2 bases, with 8 bases of the junction left unmatched. This CDR3 comprises 15 residues. The CDR3 nucleotides are TGTGCCAGCAGCCCGGGAGGGAGCGTCCCCTACGAGCAGTACTTC. It yields the protein CASSPGGSVPYEQYF.

This clonotype showed up just a few times. This chain links TRBV5-1 with TRBJ2-5, with D perhaps matching TRBD1 (5 bases). CDR3 length equals 15 residues. Germline CDR1 SGHRS, CDR2 YFSETQ. V was shortened by 4 bases and J by 5 bases, with 18 bases between the two germline ends. This CDR3 reads CASSAATVTAETQYF. The CDR3 DNA reads TGCGCCAGCAGCGCCGCGACAGTCACCGCGGAGACCCAGTACTTC. Together with reference TRBV5-1 and TRBJ2-5, the CDR3 gives the full variable domain: KAGVTQTPRYLIKTRGQQVTLSCSPISGHRSVSWYQQTPGQGLQFLFEYFSETQRNKGNFPGRFSGRQFSNSRSEMNVSTLELGDSALYLCASSAATVTAETQYFGPGTRLLVL.